Listed below are T cell receptor beta chains from one sample, sequenced in a study of cytomegalovirus exposure and HLA in healthy donors. Profiling relied on immunoSEQ multiplex PCR, and the TCRdb table lists in-frame clones only, not all of them. In the table there are tens of thousands of clones, over 60% of which are singletons. The material sequenced was PBMCs. These receptor sequences come from a woman aged 40 to 49 in good health and CMV-seropositive. CDR3s include the opening cysteine and the closing phenylalanine or tryptophan. D genes are given only for firm matches. Some rows mark clone size as missing; the rest say once, few, many or name a class of expanded clone.

>-|TRBJ2-5|TRBV5-1|-
CASSFRDFKETQYF
TGCGCCAGCAGCTTCCGGGACTTTAAAGAGACCCAGTACTTC
>-|TRBJ2-1|TRBV7-6|TRBD2
CASSDLAGSNNEQFF
TGTGCCAGCAGCGACCTAGCGGGATCCAACAATGAGCAGTTCTTC
>-|TRBJ2-7|TRBV6-4|-
CASPQGGDERYF
TGTGCCAGCCCCCAAGGCGGGGACGAGCGGTACTTC
>few|TRBJ1-1|TRBV5-1|-
CASSYGGNREAFF
TGCGCCAGCAGCTACGGGGGGAATCGGGAAGCTTTCTTT
>-|TRBJ1-2|TRBV29-1|-
CSVDQGRQGYTF
TGCAGCGTTGATCAGGGGCGGCAAGGCTACACCTTC
>-|TRBJ2-2|TRBV27|-
CASSTGPSWDTGELFF
TGTGCCAGCAGTACTGGGCCCTCTTGGGACACCGGGGAGCTGTTTTTT
>-|TRBJ2-7|TRBV7-3|TRBD1
CASSLDRGGEQYF
TGTGCCAGCAGTTTGGACAGGGGAGGCGAGCAGTACTTC
>-|TRBJ2-2|TRBV6-6|TRBD2
CASSSTTSGTGGELFF
TGTGCCAGCAGCTCAACGACTAGCGGGACCGGCGGGGAGCTGTTTTTT
>-|TRBJ2-7|TRBV6-1|TRBD1
CASTYRQGSYEQYF
TGTGCCAGTACCTATCGACAGGGGAGCTACGAGCAGTACTTC
>few|TRBJ1-5|TRBV4-1|-
CASSQLGTDNQPQHF
TGCGCCAGCAGCCAATTGGGTACAGACAATCAGCCCCAGCATTTT
>-|TRBJ2-2|TRBV4-3|-
CASRLESATGELFF
TGCGCCAGCAGGTTAGAATCTGCAACCGGGGAGCTGTTTTTT
>-|TRBJ1-1|TRBV2|-
CASRQQFDTEAFF
TGTGCCAGCAGACAGCAGTTTGATACTGAAGCTTTCTTT
>-|TRBJ1-3|TRBV6-5|-
CASSRGSGNTIYF
TGTGCCAGCAGCAGAGGTTCTGGAAACACCATATATTTT
>-|TRBJ1-4|TRBV29-1|-
CSVSPGGPNEKLFF
TGCAGCGTTTCCCCTGGGGGCCCTAATGAAAAACTGTTTTTT
>-|TRBJ1-5|TRBV21-1|-
CASSKGTGPHQPQHF
TGTGCCAGCAGCAAAGGGACAGGGCCTCATCAGCCCCAGCATTTT
>few|TRBJ2-3|TRBV29-1|-
CSVGQGGDTQYF
TGCAGCGTTGGGCAGGGGGGAGATACGCAGTATTTT
>-|TRBJ2-7|TRBV19|TRBD2
CASSIGLAGGPGEQYF
TGTGCCAGTAGTATAGGACTAGCGGGAGGGCCGGGCGAGCAGTACTTC
>-|TRBJ2-1|TRBV6-5|-
CASSYPPSNEQFF
TGTGCCAGCAGTTACCCCCCCTCCAATGAGCAGTTCTTC
>-|TRBJ2-4|TRBV6-9|-
CASSYPAGIPF
TGTGCCAGCAGTTATCCGGCGGGAATACCCTTC
>-|TRBJ2-5|TRBV5-1|TRBD2
CASSLTGLAQETQYF
TGCGCCAGCAGCTTGACCGGACTAGCGCAAGAGACCCAGTACTTC
>-|TRBJ2-2|TRBV21-1|-
CASSKTKSGREDGELFF
TGTGCCAGCAGCAAAACCAAGAGCGGGAGGGAGGACGGGGAGCTGTTTTTT
>-|TRBJ2-5|TRBV4-2|TRBD2
CASSQGTSRGTETQYF
TGTGCCAGCAGCCAGGGGACTAGCAGGGGGACAGAAACCCAGTACTTC
>-|TRBJ2-7|TRBV30|-
CAWTPRTLAYEQYF
TGTGCCTGGACTCCACGAACACTAGCCTACGAGCAGTACTTC
>-|TRBJ2-5|TRBV5-5|TRBD1
CASSASTGAPSETQYF
TGTGCCAGCAGCGCTTCAACAGGGGCCCCCTCCGAGACCCAGTACTTC
>-|TRBJ1-2|TRBV30|-
CAWASPRGGYTF
TGTGCCTGGGCCTCTCCGCGGGGCGGCTACACCTTC
>once|TRBJ2-1|TRBV7-9|TRBD2
CASSLVGPSGDLLNEQFF
TGTGCCAGCAGCTTAGTGGGTCCTAGCGGGGACTTGCTCAATGAGCAGTTCTTC
>once|TRBJ2-1|TRBV5-1|TRBD1
CASSSITGGYEQFF
TGCGCCAGCAGCTCAATCACAGGGGGCTATGAGCAGTTCTTC
>-|TRBJ2-5|TRBV2|TRBD2
CASSGLAGAGETQYF
TGTGCCAGCAGTGGGCTAGCGGGAGCCGGGGAGACCCAGTACTTC
>few|TRBJ2-1|TRBV5-1|TRBD2
CASSFMGGLYNEQFF
TGCGCCAGCAGCTTCATGGGGGGGTTGTACAATGAGCAGTTCTTC
>-|TRBJ2-5|TRBV19|-
CATGGGDETQYF
TGTGCCACTGGAGGGGGCGATGAGACCCAGTACTTC
>-|TRBJ2-3|TRBV13|-
CASSLSGGNRGTDTQYF
TGTGCCAGCAGCTTATCCGGGGGTAATAGGGGCACAGATACGCAGTATTTT
>-|TRBJ2-5|TRBV7-8|TRBD1
CASSIGTGTGVGETQYF
TGTGCCAGCAGCATAGGAACCGGGACAGGGGTGGGCGAGACCCAGTACTTC
>-|TRBJ2-7|TRBV5-4|TRBD2
CASSGGLAGEIYEQYF
TGTGCCAGCAGCGGGGGACTAGCGGGAGAGATCTACGAGCAGTACTTC
>-|TRBJ2-1|TRBV19|TRBD1
CASSATGTGNNEQFF
TGTGCCAGTAGTGCAACCGGGACAGGGAACAATGAGCAGTTCTTC
>-|TRBJ1-6|TRBV15|-
CATSRDGQGSPLHF
TGTGCCACCAGCAGAGATGGGCAGGGCTCACCCCTCCACTTT
>-|TRBJ1-1|TRBV2|-
CASSRRPNTEAFF
TGTGCCAGCAGCCGGAGGCCCAACACTGAAGCTTTCTTT
>-|TRBJ1-1|TRBV18|TRBD1
CASSLRTGQDTEAFF
TGTGCCAGCTCTTTAAGGACAGGACAGGACACTGAAGCTTTCTTT